The 20 T cell receptor beta chains below were found in one sample sequenced in a study of blood T cell repertoires in COVID-19. TCRdb's table, derived via immunoSEQ multiplex PCR, lists solely in-frame clones and lacks some. The repertoire holds under 250,000 clones, with about 83% as singletons. The specimen was peripheral blood. The receptor source for this set is a woman in her thirties or forties who had recovered from COVID-19.

The rearrangement joins TRBV12-3 or TRBV12-4 to TRBJ1-4, with D perhaps matching TRBD1 (5 bases). The V and J ends lost 0 bases and 8 bases respectively, with 7 bases between them. The CDR3 contains 13 residues. The chain's CDR3 is CASSLARGEKLFF. In nucleotides, the CDR3 is TGTGCCAGCAGTTTAGCCCGGGGGGAAAAACTGTTTTTT.

The chain couples TRBV29-1 to TRBJ1-1; 9 bases are shared with TRBD1. The V segment lost 7 bases and the J segment 5 bases; nucleotides outside the gene matches: 8. Germline V gene data show CDR1 as SQVTM and CDR2 as ANQGSEA. The CDR3 is 13 residues long. CDR3 sequence reads: CSASGQGRTEAFF. The CDR3 nucleotides are TGCAGCGCCTCGGGACAGGGAAGAACTGAAGCTTTCTTT. The variable domain in full, completed from reference TRBV29-1 and TRBJ1-1, reads SAVISQKPSRDICQRGTSLTIQCQVDSQVTMMFWYRQQPGQSLTLIATANQGSEATYESGFVIDKFPISRPNLTFSTLTVSNMSPEDSSIYLCSASGQGRTEAFFGQGTRLTVV.

This chain uses TRBV12-3 or TRBV12-4 with TRBJ1-2; D ambiguous. The length of the CDR3 is 12 residues. With 7 bases removed from V and 8 bases from J, the gap between germline ends came to 14 bases. The CDR3 nucleotides read TGTGCCAGCACCCTAGGAGCGGGCGGCTACACCTTC. Translating it yields CASTLGAGGYTF.

V is TRBV18 and J is TRBJ2-5; 12 positions match TRBD1. This CDR3 has 16 amino acids. The ends lost 5 bases at V and 4 bases at J; junction bases unmatched: 8. Germline assignment: CDR1 KGHSH and CDR2 LQKENI. CDR3 DNA: TGTGCCAGCTCATCGACGGGACAGGGGGCTAGAGAGACCCAGTACTTC. This encodes CASSSTGQGARETQYF.

V is TRBV19 and J is TRBJ1-1, with 7 bases that match TRBD1. The CDR3 totals 12 residues. V shed 10 bases and J 4 bases; nucleotides not matched to a gene: 6. Germline lookup yields CDR1 LNHDA and CDR2 SQIVND (reference sequence). CDR3 sequence: CATRDRATEAFF. CDR3 bases: TGTGCCACCAGAGACAGGGCCACTGAAGCTTTCTTT.

The chain has TRBV9 and TRBJ2-1, with D unresolved. The germline V and J ends were trimmed by 3 bases and 2 bases, with 6 bases remaining between them. CDR3 size: 13 residues. Germline-derived CDR1 and CDR2 are SGDLS and YYNGEE. The CDR3 spells CASSASPYNEQFF. In DNA, the CDR3 is TGTGCCAGCAGCGCGAGCCCCTACAATGAGCAGTTCTTC.

This clone has a handful of counts. The chain recombines TRBV5-1 with TRBJ1-4; D remains ambiguous. CDR1 is SGHRS and CDR2 is YFSETQ in the germline V gene. The germline V and J ends were trimmed by 0 bases and 7 bases, with 7 bases remaining between them. The CDR3 has 13 amino acids. The CDR3 protein is CASSLGGPEKLFF. The CDR3 DNA reads as TGCGCCAGCAGCTTGGGAGGGCCTGAAAAACTGTTTTTT.

This clone was detected only once. A junction end diverges from the germline sequence, so it may reflect a read error. The rearrangement joins TRBV6-6 to TRBJ1-5; possibly TRBD1 for D (6 bases). The CDR3 has 16 residues. Germline-derived CDR1 and CDR2 are MNHNY and SVGAGI (reference sequence). CDR3 sequence reads: CASRGGRGYSNQPQHF. CDR3 bases: TGTGCAAGCAGGGGAGGTCGGGGGTATAGCAATCAGCCCCAGCATTTT.

V gene TRBV28 combines with J gene TRBJ2-2; 8 bases are shared with TRBD2. V dropped 5 bases and J dropped 4; count of bases not matched to a gene: 9. The CDR3 is 16 residues long. Germline V CDR1 and CDR2: MDHEN, SYDVKM. CDR3 residues: CASSPPGGLGTGELFF. The DNA of the CDR3 is TGTGCCAGCAGTCCCCCGGGGGGGCTAGGCACCGGGGAGCTGTTTTTT. The full variable domain, completed using reference TRBV28 and TRBJ2-2, is DVKVTQSSRYLVKRTGEKVFLECVQDMDHENMFWYRQDPGLGLRLIYFSYDVKMKEKGDIPEGYSVSREKKERFSLILESASTNQTSMYLCASSPPGGLGTGELFFGEGSRLTVL.

The chain has TRBV4-1 and TRBJ2-7, with D uncertain. This CDR3 contains 13 residues. CDR1 MGHRA and CDR2 YSYEKL come from the germline V gene. V was cut by 1 base and J by 5 bases, with 9 bases left in between. The CDR3 is CASSQGAFDEQYF. The CDR3 region has the DNA TGCGCCAGCAGCCAAGGAGCATTCGACGAGCAGTACTTC.

This clone was counted once. J is TRBJ1-1 and V is TRBV9, with a possible D match to TRBD1 (6 bases). In germline, CDR1 is SGDLS, CDR2 YYNGEE. This CDR3 has 14 residues. V lost 3 bases to trimming and J lost 2 bases, with 11 bases between them. The CDR3 here is CASSETGSNTEAFF. The CDR3 region has the DNA TGTGCCAGCAGCGAGACAGGCTCTAACACTGAAGCTTTCTTT.

This clone was counted a few times. The CDR3 DNA sequence: TGTGCCAGCAGTCAGGGACAGGGGAACACTGAAGCTTTCTTT. It specifies CASSQGQGNTEAFF. The chain couples TRBV28 to TRBJ1-1; 9 bases agree with TRBD1. The J segment lost 1 base and the V segment lost 5 bases, leaving 2 bases of the junction unmatched. The CDR3 runs 14 residues. Germline assignment: CDR1 MDHEN and CDR2 SYDVKM.

The chain is built from TRBV6-5 and TRBJ1-1; perhaps TRBD1 as D (5 bases). Germline values: CDR1 MNHEY, CDR2 SVGAGI. V was pared by 2 bases and J by 6 bases, with 16 bases between. The CDR3 totals 15 residues. The CDR3 coding sequence is TGTGCCAGCAGTTACGGGGGGACCGCGGGCGCTGAAGCTTTCTTT. It codes for CASSYGGTAGAEAFF.

The rearrangement joins TRBV18 to TRBJ2-2, with D uncertain. The CDR3 sequence is 15 residues long. CDR1 and CDR2 (germline): KGHSH, LQKENI. V was trimmed by 1 base and J by 7 bases, leaving 13 bases between them. CDR3 loop: CASSPRVPPDGELFF. CDR3 bases: TGTGCCAGCTCACCACGAGTCCCCCCCGACGGGGAGCTGTTTTTT.

V is TRBV6-1 and J is TRBJ1-6; possibly TRBD1 for D (5 bases). Germline V lookup: CDR1 MNHNS, CDR2 SASEGT. The CDR3 length is 17 residues. Trimming left V 4 bases short and J 0 bases short, with 13 bases between. The CDR3 bases are TGTGCCAGCAGTGGGTACAGGAGAAGCTCCTATAATTCACCCCTCCACTTT. Its protein product is CASSGYRRSSYNSPLHF.

The rearrangement joins TRBV5-5 to TRBJ2-1, with TRBD2 matching 13 bases. CDR1 and CDR2 (germline): SGHKS, YYEKEE (reference sequence). Germline trimming cut 3 bases from V and 5 bases from J; bases unmatched to any gene: 14. The CDR3 has 19 residues. The CDR3 sequence is CASSSRLAGGIDQDNEQFF. CDR3 nucleotide sequence: TGTGCCAGCAGCTCTAGACTAGCGGGGGGCATAGACCAGGACAATGAGCAGTTCTTC.

The chain has TRBV5-1 and TRBJ2-3; the match to TRBD1 covers 7 bases. This CDR3 has 15 residues. Germline loops: CDR1 SGHRS, CDR2 YFSETQ. Germline trimming cut 6 bases from V and 5 bases from J; bases unmatched to any gene: 12. The CDR3 protein is CASTTGFAGQDTQYF. As DNA, the CDR3 is TGCGCCAGCACGACAGGGTTCGCAGGCCAAGATACGCAGTATTTT.

The chain employs TRBV24-1 and TRBJ1-5, with D perhaps matching TRBD1 (5 bases). V shed 4 bases and J shed 3 bases, with 9 bases lying between them. The CDR3 extends over 14 amino acids. Germline CDR1 and CDR2: KGHDR and SFDVKD. In DNA form, the CDR3 reads TGTGCCACCAGTGAAGACAGTTTCAATCAGCCCCAGCATTTT. Its protein product is CATSEDSFNQPQHF.

This sequence joins TRBV9 and TRBJ2-6; tentatively, D is TRBD2 (5 bases). The CDR3 totals 18 residues. Germline V CDR1 and CDR2: SGDLS, YYNGEE. The V end lost 3 bases, the J end lost 2 bases, and 18 bases lay between the germline ends. CDR3 sequence: CASSAPLAPPAGANVLTF. The CDR3, as DNA: TGTGCCAGCAGCGCACCCCTAGCCCCACCTGCTGGGGCCAACGTCCTGACTTTC.

This clone occurred once. The genes are TRBV6-5 and TRBJ1-2; D perhaps matches TRBD1 (6 bases). CDR3 size: 15 residues. Germline CDR1 reads MNHEY; CDR2 reads SVGAGI. V dropped 2 bases and J dropped 7 bases, with 17 bases sitting between them. The CDR3 loop reads CASSYSTGGRRGYTF. Written as DNA, the CDR3 is TGTGCCAGCAGTTACAGTACGGGGGGCAGGCGTGGCTACACCTTC.